This T cell receptor beta chain was retrieved from a study of CD8+ T cells in alopecia areata. Germline CDR1 is SGHRS and CDR2 is YFSETQ. The CDR3 runs 14 residues. V was shortened by 4 bases and J by 7 bases, with 14 bases between the two germline ends. Treatment denoted: oral pan-JAK inhibitor, 5-10 mg twice daily. Points on this clone: Its antigen is unknown.

Study-wide findings and caveats: Shared TCR sequences were less clear between patients than in mice, possibly partly from HLA diversity. For baseline CD8+ expansion, any link to response stays uncertain with one nonresponder. A great number of expanded lesional clones endured in scalp and blood during tofacitinib.

Extracted RNA was reverse transcribed into cDNA, the sequencing template. Sequenced by immunoSEQ multiplex PCR; TCRdb stores in-frame clones only, minus some. The sample contains 35,000 to 45,000 clones, roughly 92% of which appear only once. The sample here was CD8+ T cells sorted from blood, taken at week 24, from a patient treated with tofacitinib. The source of this sequence is a human donor with alopecia areata. The genes are TRBV5-1 and TRBJ2-2, with D possibly matching TRBD1 (6 bases). DNA for the CDR3: TGCGCCAGCAGCAGGAACAGGGTTAACGGGGAGCTGTTTTTT. This gives the protein CASSRNRVNGELFF. The entire variable domain, with the rest obtained from reference TRBV5-1 and TRBJ2-2, is as follows: KAGVTQTPRYLIKTRGQQVTLSCSPISGHRSVSWYQQTPGQGLQFLFEYFSETQRNKGNFPGRFSGRQFSNSRSEMNVSTLELGDSALYLCASSRNRVNGELFFGEGSRLTVL.